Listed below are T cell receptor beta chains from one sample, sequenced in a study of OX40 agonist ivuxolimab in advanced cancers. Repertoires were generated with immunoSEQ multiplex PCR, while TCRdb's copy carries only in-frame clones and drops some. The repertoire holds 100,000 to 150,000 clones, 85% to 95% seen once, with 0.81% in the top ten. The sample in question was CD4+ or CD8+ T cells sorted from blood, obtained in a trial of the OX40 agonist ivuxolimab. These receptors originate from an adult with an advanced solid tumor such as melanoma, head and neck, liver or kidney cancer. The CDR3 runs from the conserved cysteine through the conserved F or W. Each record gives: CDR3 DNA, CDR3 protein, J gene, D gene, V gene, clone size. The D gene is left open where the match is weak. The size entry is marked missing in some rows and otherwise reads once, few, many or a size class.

DNA: TGTGCCAGTAGTATAGGTACGGCTACCCTTAATCAGCCCCAGCATTTT
CDR3: CASSIGTATLNQPQHF
J: TRBJ1-5
D: NA
V: TRBV19
size: NA

DNA: TGTGCCAGCAGCTTAGGCCGGGACAGGGACCTCTACGAGCAGTACTTC
CDR3: CASSLGRDRDLYEQYF
J: TRBJ2-7
D: TRBD1
V: TRBV7-9
size: NA

DNA: TGCGCCAGCAGCCAAGTACCCGGGGCTGGAGAAAAACTGTTTTTT
CDR3: CASSQVPGAGEKLFF
J: TRBJ1-4
D: NA
V: TRBV4-3
size: NA

DNA: TGTGCCAGCAGCGAGGGAGGTCGGGGCGGTACTAATGAAAAACTGTTTTTT
CDR3: CASSEGGRGGTNEKLFF
J: TRBJ1-4
D: NA
V: TRBV9
size: NA

DNA: TGCGCCAGCAGCCCGCAGGGAGACTACGAGCAGTACTTC
CDR3: CASSPQGDYEQYF
J: TRBJ2-7
D: NA
V: TRBV5-1
size: few

DNA: TGTGCCAGCAGTTACTCGGGACTTCCGAACACTGAAGCTTTCTTT
CDR3: CASSYSGLPNTEAFF
J: TRBJ1-1
D: NA
V: TRBV6-5
size: NA

DNA: TGTGCCAGCAGTTCCACGGACATTGGGTATGGCTACACCTTC
CDR3: CASSSTDIGYGYTF
J: TRBJ1-2
D: NA
V: TRBV7-9
size: NA

DNA: TGTGCCAGCAGCCAAGGACTTGGGTACAATGAGCAGTTCTTC
CDR3: CASSQGLGYNEQFF
J: TRBJ2-1
D: NA
V: TRBV14
size: NA

DNA: TGTGCCAGCTCACTTCTCAGGACGGATAGGGAGACCCAGTACTTC
CDR3: CASSLLRTDRETQYF
J: TRBJ2-5
D: NA
V: TRBV18
size: NA

DNA: TGTGCCAGCAGCTTCCTAGCGGAAGAGACCCAGTACTTC
CDR3: CASSFLAEETQYF
J: TRBJ2-5
D: TRBD2
V: TRBV7-3
size: NA

DNA: TGTGCCAGCACCCGTTTCGGGACACCCTCCTACGAGCAGTACTTC
CDR3: CASTRFGTPSYEQYF
J: TRBJ2-7
D: NA
V: TRBV6-1
size: NA

DNA: TGTGCCAGCAGTTTGACCCAAGGGGGCTACACCTTC
CDR3: CASSLTQGGYTF
J: TRBJ1-2
D: NA
V: TRBV28
size: NA

DNA: TGTGCCAGCAGCTCGATCGGGGCAACTGAAGCTTTCTTT
CDR3: CASSSIGATEAFF
J: TRBJ1-1
D: NA
V: TRBV7-9
size: NA

DNA: TGTGCCACCTGCCGGGACAGGGGATTTGAGGTAGCTTTCTTT
CDR3: CATCRDRGFEVAFF
J: TRBJ1-1
D: TRBD1
V: TRBV15
size: NA

DNA: TGTGCCAGCAGGGACAGGGCCGTGAACACTGAAGCTTTCTTT
CDR3: CASRDRAVNTEAFF
J: TRBJ1-1
D: TRBD1
V: TRBV6-1
size: NA

DNA: TGTGCCAGCAAAAGCGAGATAACCTACGAGCAGTACTTC
CDR3: CASKSEITYEQYF
J: TRBJ2-7
D: NA
V: TRBV25-1
size: NA

DNA: TGTGCCAGCAGCTCAAACAGGGGACTGGATGGCTACACCTTC
CDR3: CASSSNRGLDGYTF
J: TRBJ1-2
D: TRBD1
V: TRBV11-2
size: NA

DNA: TGTGCCAGCAGTTGGGACAGCCACGACTCCTACGAGCAGTACTTC
CDR3: CASSWDSHDSYEQYF
J: TRBJ2-7
D: TRBD1
V: TRBV27
size: once

DNA: TGTGCCAGCAGCTTAGGGGGGGGACAGCAAGAGACCCAGTACTTC
CDR3: CASSLGGGQQETQYF
J: TRBJ2-5
D: NA
V: TRBV11-2
size: NA

DNA: TGCGCCAGCAGCTTTGGGGGTGTTACTGAAGCTTTCTTT
CDR3: CASSFGGVTEAFF
J: TRBJ1-1
D: NA
V: TRBV5-1
size: NA

DNA: TGCGCCAGCAGCCAAGGACAGGGCGGAGAGACCCAGTACTTC
CDR3: CASSQGQGGETQYF
J: TRBJ2-5
D: TRBD1
V: TRBV4-3
size: NA

DNA: TGTGCCAGCAGCTTCACAGGAGGGGCCAACGTCCTGACTTTC
CDR3: CASSFTGGANVLTF
J: TRBJ2-6
D: NA
V: TRBV7-2
size: NA

DNA: TGTGCCAGCAGCTTGGGGACAGGGACCTCTTACGAGCAGTACTTC
CDR3: CASSLGTGTSYEQYF
J: TRBJ2-7
D: TRBD1
V: TRBV5-4
size: NA

DNA: TGTGCCAGTAGTTTATCCGGACAGGGGCCCTATGGCTACACCTTC
CDR3: CASSLSGQGPYGYTF
J: TRBJ1-2
D: TRBD1
V: TRBV19
size: NA

DNA: TGTGCCAGCAGCAATGCTGGAAACACCATATATTTT
CDR3: CASSNAGNTIYF
J: TRBJ1-3
D: NA
V: TRBV7-2
size: NA

DNA: TGTGCCAGTAGTACTCGCAGGGGGGCTGCTGGAAACACCATATATTTT
CDR3: CASSTRRGAAGNTIYF
J: TRBJ1-3
D: TRBD1
V: TRBV19
size: NA

DNA: TGTGCCAGCAGCTCTTACACGGGACAGTCCTACGAGCAGTACTTC
CDR3: CASSSYTGQSYEQYF
J: TRBJ2-7
D: TRBD1
V: TRBV7-9
size: NA

DNA: TGTGCCTGGAACAGGGGAGAAACAAAACTGTTTTTT
CDR3: CAWNRGETKLFF
J: TRBJ1-4
D: TRBD1
V: TRBV30
size: NA

DNA: TGTGCCAGCAACCCCCGTGCGTTGCTTGGCTACACCTTC
CDR3: CASNPRALLGYTF
J: TRBJ1-2
D: NA
V: TRBV28
size: NA

DNA: TGTGCCAGCAGCGTAGGCAGGAACACTGAAGCTTTCTTT
CDR3: CASSVGRNTEAFF
J: TRBJ1-1
D: NA
V: TRBV9
size: NA

DNA: TGTGCCAGCAGCCCCCCCGGAATGGGCTCCTACGAGCAGTACTTC
CDR3: CASSPPGMGSYEQYF
J: TRBJ2-7
D: NA
V: TRBV5-6
size: NA

DNA: TGCGCCAGCAGCCCGCAGTCTGGGGGCAGCTCCTACGAGCAGTACTTC
CDR3: CASSPQSGGSSYEQYF
J: TRBJ2-7
D: NA
V: TRBV5-1
size: NA

DNA: TGTGCCAGCAGCTTGTCCCCGAGCACCGGGGAGCTGTTTTTT
CDR3: CASSLSPSTGELFF
J: TRBJ2-2
D: NA
V: TRBV5-4
size: NA

DNA: TGTGCCAGCAGTTTCGGGAGAACTGAAGCTTTCTTT
CDR3: CASSFGRTEAFF
J: TRBJ1-1
D: NA
V: TRBV28
size: NA

DNA: TGCAGTGCCAGCCTTGGGGCGGATCAGTACTTC
CDR3: CSASLGADQYF
J: TRBJ2-4
D: NA
V: TRBV20-1
size: NA

DNA: TGTGCTAGTGGGACGGGGGGAACCGGGGAGCTGTTTTTT
CDR3: CASGTGGTGELFF
J: TRBJ2-2
D: TRBD2
V: TRBV12-5
size: NA

DNA: TGTGCCAGCAGTTCGGGTACGGTGGCCCAGCATTTT
CDR3: CASSSGTVAQHF
J: TRBJ1-5
D: NA
V: TRBV28
size: NA

DNA: TGTGCCAGCAGGGTTCTACAGGGTAGGACCGGGGAGCTGTTTTTT
CDR3: CASRVLQGRTGELFF
J: TRBJ2-2
D: NA
V: TRBV2
size: NA

DNA: TGTGCCAGCAGCTTAGGCAGCTCCTACGAGCAGTACTTC
CDR3: CASSLGSSYEQYF
J: TRBJ2-7
D: NA
V: TRBV5-5
size: NA

DNA: TGCGCCAGCAGCCCAGGGGGGACAGAGACCCAGTACTTC
CDR3: CASSPGGTETQYF
J: TRBJ2-5
D: NA
V: TRBV5-1
size: NA

DNA: TGTGCCAGCAGCTTAGACGCCGCCTACAATGAGCAGTTCTTC
CDR3: CASSLDAAYNEQFF
J: TRBJ2-1
D: NA
V: TRBV7-9
size: NA

DNA: TGTGCCAGTAGTATAGCGATACTAGCGGTCTCCAATGAGCAGTTCTTC
CDR3: CASSIAILAVSNEQFF
J: TRBJ2-1
D: TRBD2
V: TRBV19
size: NA

DNA: TGTGCCAGCAGCCAAGGGCAGGGGCCTGCCGGCTACACCTTC
CDR3: CASSQGQGPAGYTF
J: TRBJ1-2
D: NA
V: TRBV4-2
size: NA

DNA: TGTGCCTTCTCCCTCGGACTAACTGATACCCAGTACTTC
CDR3: CAFSLGLTDTQYF
J: TRBJ2-5
D: NA
V: TRBV30
size: NA

DNA: TGTGCCAGCAGCCAGACAGGCGGCCAAGAGACCCAGTACTTC
CDR3: CASSQTGGQETQYF
J: TRBJ2-5
D: NA
V: TRBV7-3
size: NA

DNA: TGTGCCAGCAGCGTAGCCGGCGGGGACGAGTACACCGGGGAGCTGTTTTTT
CDR3: CASSVAGGDEYTGELFF
J: TRBJ2-2
D: NA
V: TRBV9
size: NA